These T cell receptor beta chains were read from a single sample in a study of T cells in Graves' hyperthyroidism and ophthalmopathy. In TCRdb, the multiplex PCR reads were re-called with MiXCR into one record per CDR3 protein. The data show under 800,000 distinct CDR3 sequences, 11% to 15% seen once. Sequenced material: blood. Receptor source: a woman between 18 and 30 years old with Graves' hyperthyroidism. Each CDR3 is given without its conserved first and last residue. The D gene is left open where the match is weak.

V gene	D gene	J gene	CDR3 protein
TRBV7-2	NA	TRBJ2-7	ASSLYRAGDEQY
TRBV15	TRBD2	TRBJ2-5	ATSRSASGRKKETQY
TRBV7-9	NA	TRBJ1-2	ASSLALSSYGYT
TRBV7-9	TRBD1	TRBJ2-7	ASSSSGTGIYEQY
TRBV4-2	NA	TRBJ2-1	ASSQRRWTTGGDEQF
TRBV24-1	TRBD2	TRBJ2-7	ATSDSSGRSDEQY
TRBV19	TRBD2	TRBJ2-3	ASSFAGGKDTQY
TRBV19	TRBD2	TRBJ2-7	ASSARTSGRYEQY
TRBV15	NA	TRBJ1-4	ATSRDGLRDSGVYEKLF
TRBV2	TRBD1	TRBJ2-1	ASSATGQGAYNEQF
TRBV19	NA	TRBJ1-5	ASSMWGSGNQPQH
TRBV2	TRBD2	TRBJ2-2	ASSEGGFVAGELF
TRBV6-4	NA	TRBJ2-3	ASSDSAGKADTQY
TRBV2	NA	TRBJ1-5	ASKPSLRLNQPQH
TRBV29-1	NA	TRBJ2-3	SGEGESTDTQY
TRBV28	NA	TRBJ2-1	ASSFPREYYNEQF
TRBV20-1	TRBD1	TRBJ2-1	SASHNPTGYEQF
TRBV5-5	NA	TRBJ2-1	ASSGRDYNEQF
TRBV30	NA	TRBJ2-7	AWIPPGRSYEQY
TRBV15	TRBD2	TRBJ2-3	ATSILGAGGPRALPDTQY
TRBV28	TRBD2	TRBJ2-3	ASSLPPLAGVTDTQY
TRBV7-9	TRBD2	TRBJ2-7	ASSFSSGREHEQY
TRBV7-9	NA	TRBJ1-1	ASSMGALEAF
TRBV19	TRBD1	TRBJ1-2	ASSTTTMDRPHYGYT
TRBV19	TRBD1	TRBJ2-1	ASTPGGGNWDRVNEQF
TRBV6-1	TRBD1	TRBJ1-2	ASRPGTEYGYT
TRBV19	TRBD2	TRBJ2-5	ASSVQLAGGRKTQY
TRBV20-1	NA	TRBJ2-1	SARRTPSSYNEQF
TRBV10-3	NA	TRBJ2-3	AISDSHNTDTQY
TRBV15	NA	TRBJ1-1	ATSNPGTSMGTEAF
TRBV7-2	NA	TRBJ2-4	ASSLKPGVNIQY
TRBV20-1	TRBD1	TRBJ2-1	SANAGTGVGGQF
TRBV12-3/TRBV12-4	TRBD1	TRBJ2-7	ASIHFPGQGGIYEQY
TRBV5-1	TRBD2	TRBJ2-1	ASSLGTSGIGQF
TRBV19	TRBD2	TRBJ2-2	ASSGLAGGGGELF
TRBV6-1	NA	TRBJ2-2	ASRHVRELF
TRBV11-2	NA	TRBJ1-2	ASSPVGGGYGYT
TRBV4-1	NA	TRBJ2-7	ASSQYRGGEKDEQY
TRBV6-1	TRBD2	TRBJ2-5	ASSSEGAGEETQY
TRBV11-3	TRBD2	TRBJ2-1	ASSPDWTRGRNEQF
TRBV11-2	NA	TRBJ1-1	ASSLGRVNTEAF
TRBV6-1	NA	TRBJ2-5	ASKVLGGRLTETQY
TRBV29-1	TRBD2	TRBJ2-3	SVRSGSADTQY
TRBV30	TRBD1	TRBJ1-1	AYWGTGGPEAF
TRBV29-1	NA	TRBJ2-1	SARAISSYNEQF
TRBV12-3/TRBV12-4	NA	TRBJ2-2	ASSFVRRKGTGELF
TRBV20-1	NA	TRBJ2-5	SARARVWSFRETQY
TRBV27	NA	TRBJ1-1	ASTPRGGYVTEAF
TRBV24-1	NA	TRBJ1-2	ATSDSYGYT